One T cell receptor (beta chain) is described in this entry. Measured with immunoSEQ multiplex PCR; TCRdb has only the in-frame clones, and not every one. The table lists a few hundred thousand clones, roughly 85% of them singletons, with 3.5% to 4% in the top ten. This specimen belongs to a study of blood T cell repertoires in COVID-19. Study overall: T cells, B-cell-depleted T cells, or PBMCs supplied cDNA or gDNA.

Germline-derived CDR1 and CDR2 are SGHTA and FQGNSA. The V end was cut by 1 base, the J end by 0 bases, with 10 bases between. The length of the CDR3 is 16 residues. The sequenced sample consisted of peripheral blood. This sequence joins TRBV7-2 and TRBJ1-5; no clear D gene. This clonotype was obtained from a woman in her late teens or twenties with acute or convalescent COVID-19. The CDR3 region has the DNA TGTGCCAGCAGCTTAGAGAGCCCAATTAGCAATCAGCCCCAGCATTTT. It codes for CASSLESPISNQPQHF.